The 17 T cell receptor beta chains below all came from one sample that was sequenced in a study of a mutant IDH1 vaccine in newly diagnosed glioma. No cognate antigen is known for these TCRs. Assay: immunoSEQ multiplex PCR; the TCRdb copy retains only in-frame clones and omits some. The sample carries tens of thousands of clones, 80% to 90% recorded once. Sample time point: week 23, last vaccination. A single vaccine dose contained 300 ug of mutant IDH1 20-mer peptide, and topical imiquimod was used with it. The sample here was PBMCs, taken from a glioma patient whose treatment included an IDH1 peptide vaccine. Receptors originate from a woman in her forties with glioma. Some clones in this sample may be carry-over from other donors' samples.

The chain has TRBV7-9 and TRBJ1-3; TRBD1 aligns across 9 bases. Per germline, CDR1 SEHNR and CDR2 FQNEAQ (reference sequence). CDR3 length equals 16 residues. V was pared by 0 bases and J by 2 bases, with 2 bases of the junction left unmatched. CDR3 nucleotide sequence: TGTGCCAGCAGCTTAGCAGGGACAGGGCCTGGAAACACCATATATTTT. Amino acids: CASSLAGTGPGNTIYF.

This clone came up a few times. The chain has TRBV5-1 and TRBJ2-1; a possible D gene is TRBD2 (5 bases). Trimming shortened V by 5 bases and J by 0 bases, and 9 bases separated the two germline ends. The CDR3 extends over 14 amino acids. Per germline, CDR1 SGHRS and CDR2 YFSETQ. The CDR3 sequence: CASSHGGSYNEQFF. Written as DNA, the CDR3 is TGCGCCAGCAGTCACGGAGGCTCCTACAATGAGCAGTTCTTC.

This clone occurred once. The CDR3 spells CASSLGPKTQYF. DNA of the CDR3: TGTGCCAGCAGCTTAGGACCAAAGACCCAGTACTTC. This chain links TRBV7-9 with TRBJ2-5; D gene ambiguous. CDR1 is SEHNR and CDR2 is FQNEAQ in the germline V gene (reference sequence). Trimming pared 1 base from V and 6 bases from J, leaving 6 bases between. CDR3 length: 12 residues.

The chain combines TRBV5-6 with TRBJ2-5; D remains unclear. V lost 1 base, J lost 0 bases, and 7 bases lay in between. Germline V gene data show CDR1 as SGHDT and CDR2 as YYEEEE. This CDR3 is built from 14 residues. CDR3 coding DNA: TGTGCCAGCAGCTTGTGGTGGGACCAAGAGACCCAGTACTTC. It yields the protein CASSLWWDQETQYF.

This chain links TRBV4-3 with TRBJ2-3, with D perhaps TRBD1 (6 bases). CDR1 is LGHNA and CDR2 is YSLEER in the germline V gene. The length of the CDR3 is 15 residues. V shed 3 bases and J shed 4 bases, with 14 bases lying between them. The CDR3 protein is CASSQSRGNADTQYF. The CDR3 nucleotides read TGCGCCAGCAGCCAGAGTAGGGGGAACGCAGATACGCAGTATTTT.

The chain carries TRBV9 and TRBJ1-1; D call uncertain. The V end lost 0 bases, the J end lost 3 bases, and 15 bases lay between the germline ends. The germline V gene encodes CDR1 SGDLS and CDR2 YYNGEE. The CDR3 contains 16 residues. The CDR3 DNA reads TGTGCCAGCAGCGTAGGACCCCCCGGGCGGGACACTGAAGCTTTCTTT. This translates into CASSVGPPGRDTEAFF.

The table lists this clone with a count of one. This chain uses TRBV14 with TRBJ1-5; TRBD1 agrees at 8 bases. CDR3 length: 14 amino acids. V lost 2 bases and J lost 4; bases outside the gene matches: 1. Germline V gives CDR1 SGHDN, CDR2 FVKESK. The CDR3 DNA follows: TGTGCCAGCAGCCAAACAGGGGGGAATCAGCCCCAGCATTTT. It encodes CASSQTGGNQPQHF.

The J gene is TRBJ2-7, the V gene TRBV5-4; 9 positions agree with TRBD1. The CDR3 covers 16 residues. V was pared by 1 base and J by 5 bases, with 10 bases of the junction left unmatched. In germline, CDR1 is SGHNT, CDR2 YYREEE (reference sequence). The CDR3 DNA reads TGTGCCAGCAGCTTGTGGGACGGACAGGGGTACAACGAGCAGTACTTC. Protein: CASSLWDGQGYNEQYF.

This chain uses TRBV12-5 with TRBJ1-2; no clear D gene. The CDR3 is 9 residues long. Per germline, CDR1 LGHNT and CDR2 FRNRAP. Trimming removed 0 bases at V and 12 bases at J, with 2 bases between. CDR3 in amino acids: CASGLVHTF. The CDR3 bases are TGTGCTAGTGGTTTGGTACACACCTTC.

The chain employs TRBV5-1 and TRBJ1-1; possibly TRBD1 for D (5 bases). The germline V and J ends were trimmed by 1 base and 4 bases, with 11 bases remaining between them. The V gene's germline CDR1 is SGHRS and CDR2 YFSETQ. This CDR3 spans 14 amino acids. In DNA form, the CDR3 reads TGCGCCAGCAGCTTGTCCAGGGAGGTCACTGAAGCTTTCTTT. Translating it yields CASSLSREVTEAFF.

Only a few counts were recorded for this clone. V gene TRBV19 combines with J gene TRBJ1-2, with D unclear. The CDR3 totals 14 residues. Per germline, CDR1 LNHDA and CDR2 SQIVND (reference sequence). V lost 3 bases and J lost 6, with 14 bases in between. CDR3: CASSMLGDHHGYTF. CDR3 nucleotides: TGTGCCAGTAGTATGCTAGGAGACCATCATGGCTACACCTTC.

The chain joins TRBV7-9 to TRBJ1-1; D is undetermined. There are 18 residues in the CDR3. With 5 bases removed from V and 0 bases from J, the gap between germline ends came to 22 bases. Germline CDR1 SEHNR, CDR2 FQNEAQ (reference sequence). CDR3 residues: CASSPPGRVDRMNTEAFF. For the CDR3, the DNA is TGTGCCAGCAGCCCTCCGGGGAGGGTAGATAGGATGAACACTGAAGCTTTCTTT.

The chain recombines TRBV5-4 with TRBJ2-2, with D possibly matching TRBD2 (6 bases). The CDR3 has 15 residues. V lost 4 bases and J lost 2, with 12 bases in between. Germline values: CDR1 SGHNT, CDR2 YYREEE (reference sequence). DNA of the CDR3: TGTGCCAGCAGCCGCGGGACGATTAACACCGGGGAGCTGTTTTTT. It is translated as CASSRGTINTGELFF.

This clone showed up just once. The chain links TRBV9 to TRBJ1-2; D unresolved. V was clipped by 5 bases and J by 6 bases, with 17 bases between them. There are 14 residues in the CDR3. In germline, CDR1 is SGDLS, CDR2 YYNGEE. The CDR3 nucleotides read TGTGCCAGCAGAGACACCCTGACCCCAGATGGCTACACCTTC. It specifies CASRDTLTPDGYTF.

This clone has only one observation. CDR3 sequence reads: CAWSVPPNYGYTF. CDR3 nucleotide sequence: TGTGCCTGGAGTGTACCTCCAAACTATGGCTACACCTTC. V is TRBV30 and J is TRBJ1-2; the D is unclear. The V gene's germline CDR1 is GTSNPN and CDR2 SVGIG (reference sequence). There are 13 residues in the CDR3. Trimming removed 0 bases from V and 2 bases from J, with 7 bases in between. The variable domain in full, completed from reference TRBV30 and TRBJ1-2, reads SQTIHQWPATLVQPVGSPLSLECTVEGTSNPNLYWYRQAAGRGLQLLFYSVGIGQISSEVPQNLSASRPQDRQFILSSKKLLLSDSGFYLCAWSVPPNYGYTFGSGTRLTVV.

The rearrangement joins TRBV5-1 to TRBJ1-2; the match to TRBD1 covers 7 bases. With 4 bases clipped from V and 8 bases from J, the junction kept 14 bases outside the gene matches. Germline CDR1 reads SGHRS; CDR2 reads YFSETQ. CDR3 length: 15 amino acids. CDR3 sequence (DNA): TGCGCCAGCAGCCCGACAGGGTTTAATGCGATCGGCTACACCTTC. It encodes CASSPTGFNAIGYTF.

The genes are TRBV2 and TRBJ2-7, with D hard to call. The germline CDR1 and CDR2 sequences are SNHLY and FYNNEI. The CDR3 has 15 amino acids. Trimming took 0 bases from V and 3 from J, leaving 12 bases between them. CDR3 protein: CASSEAETDLYEQYF. For the CDR3, the DNA is TGTGCCAGCAGTGAAGCGGAGACGGACCTCTACGAGCAGTACTTC.